Below are 6 T cell receptor beta chains sequenced from a single sample in a study of T cell changes during pregnancy in multiple sclerosis. Only in-frame clones appear in the TCRdb table, and some are missing; sequencing was by immunoSEQ multiplex PCR. The sample records 40,000 to 45,000 clones, more than 90% being singletons. The input for sequencing was CD4+ T cells from peripheral blood mononuclear cells, taken in the second trimester of pregnancy. The receptors come from a female donor in good health, enrolled as a control in a pregnancy study.

The chain is built from TRBV6-5 and TRBJ2-3; 10 nucleotides match TRBD1. The V segment lost 8 bases and the J segment 3 bases; nucleotides outside the gene matches: 8. This CDR3 region has 15 residues. From germline, CDR1 is MNHEY and CDR2 SVGAGI. CDR3 region: CASRGGQGLTDTQYF. The CDR3 nucleotides are TGTGCCAGCCGTGGGGGACAGGGGTTGACAGATACGCAGTATTTT.

The V gene is TRBV5-1, the J gene TRBJ2-7; 8 nucleotides align to TRBD1. This CDR3 is built from 14 residues. The V gene's germline CDR1 is SGHRS and CDR2 YFSETQ. V gave up 2 bases and J gave up 4 bases; unmatched junction bases: 5. The CDR3 DNA sequence: TGCGCCAGCAGCTTTCAGGGGGCGGGGTACGAGCAGTACTTC. This translates into CASSFQGAGYEQYF.

The rearrangement uses TRBV28 and TRBJ2-3; 7 nucleotides match TRBD1. The V gene's germline CDR1 is MDHEN and CDR2 SYDVKM. The CDR3 length is 12 residues. Trimming cost V 5 bases and J 12 bases; bases outside gene matches: 8. The CDR3, as DNA: TGTGCCAGCAGTACGGGACAGTTCCAACAGTATTTT. It encodes CASSTGQFQQYF.

This clone came up once. Here the CDR3 DNA reads TGTGCCAGCAGCCCGGGACAGGGGACAGATACGCAGTATTTT. The encoded protein is CASSPGQGTDTQYF. The chain combines TRBV7-9 with TRBJ2-3; 10 bases line up with TRBD1. The CDR3 is 14 amino acids. Unmatched junction bases numbered 2, after V lost 5 bases and J lost 3 bases. Germline lookup yields CDR1 SEHNR and CDR2 FQNEAQ (reference sequence).

V is TRBV18 and J is TRBJ2-7, with TRBD1 identical over 9 bases. V trimming: 0 bases; J trimming: 5 bases; junction bases outside the gene matches: 5. There are 15 residues in the CDR3. CDR1 KGHSH and CDR2 LQKENI come from the germline V gene. CDR3 loop: CASSPPLQGAHEQYF. CDR3 DNA sequence: TGTGCCAGCTCACCACCCCTACAGGGGGCCCACGAGCAGTACTTC.

The chain is built from TRBV5-1 and TRBJ2-7, with TRBD2 identical over 11 bases. CDR1 is SGHRS, CDR2 YFSETQ, per germline. The ends lost 3 bases at V and 3 bases at J; junction bases unmatched: 2. CDR3 length: 14 amino acids. The CDR3 region has the DNA TGCGCCAGCAGCTCGACTAGCGGGATCTACGAGCAGTACTTC. This codes for CASSSTSGIYEQYF.